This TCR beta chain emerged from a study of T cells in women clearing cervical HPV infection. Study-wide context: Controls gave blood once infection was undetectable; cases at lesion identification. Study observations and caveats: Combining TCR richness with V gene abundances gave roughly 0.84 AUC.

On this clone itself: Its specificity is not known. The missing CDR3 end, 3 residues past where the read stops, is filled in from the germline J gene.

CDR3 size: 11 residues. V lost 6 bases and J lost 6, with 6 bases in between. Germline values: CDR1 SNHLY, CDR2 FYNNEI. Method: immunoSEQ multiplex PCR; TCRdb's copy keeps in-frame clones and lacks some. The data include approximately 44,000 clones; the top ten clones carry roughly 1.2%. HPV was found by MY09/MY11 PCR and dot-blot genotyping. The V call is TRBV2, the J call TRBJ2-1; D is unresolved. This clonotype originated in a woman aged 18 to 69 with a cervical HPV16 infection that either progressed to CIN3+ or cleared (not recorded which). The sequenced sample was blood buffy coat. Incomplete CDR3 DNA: TGTGCCAGCAGACCAGGCAATGAG. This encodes CASRPGNE. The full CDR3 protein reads CASRPGNEQFF.